The rows below give T cell receptor beta chains drawn from one sample of a study of STAT3 mutations in large granular lymphocyte leukemia. Sequencing was performed with immunoSEQ multiplex PCR; in TCRdb, only in-frame clones are kept and a portion is missing. The sample includes approximately 1,100 clones, about 44% of them seen just once. The sequencing input was peripheral blood mononuclear cells. These receptors originate from a male patient in his forties or fifties with T-cell large granular lymphocyte leukemia. Some clones in this sample may be carry-over from other donors' samples. Both conserved end residues are part of each CDR3. The order of the fields is J gene, D gene, V gene, clone size, CDR3 DNA, CDR3 protein. A D gene is named only where the DNA matches it firmly. Part of the rows lack a size; the others show once, few, many or a class for expanded clones.

J gene: TRBJ2-7
D gene: NA
V gene: TRBV5-6
clone size: NA
CDR3 DNA: TGTGCCAGCAGCTCAATCGAGAGAGGGTACGAGCAGTACTTC
CDR3 protein: CASSSIERGYEQYF

J gene: TRBJ1-5
D gene: TRBD1
V gene: TRBV25-1
clone size: few
CDR3 DNA: TGTGCCACAGGACAGGGAGGCAATCAGCCCCAGCATTTT
CDR3 protein: CATGQGGNQPQHF

J gene: TRBJ2-3
D gene: TRBD1
V gene: TRBV19
clone size: NA
CDR3 DNA: TGTGCCAGTACGGGACAGGGGGGAGATACGCAGTATTTT
CDR3 protein: CASTGQGGDTQYF

J gene: TRBJ2-7
D gene: TRBD1
V gene: TRBV7-8
clone size: hyperexpanded
CDR3 DNA: TGTGCCAGCAGCGGCCCGGGACAGGGCTACGAGCAGTACTTC
CDR3 protein: CASSGPGQGYEQYF

J gene: TRBJ2-7
D gene: TRBD2
V gene: TRBV7-9
clone size: NA
CDR3 DNA: TGTGCCAGCAGCTTTCCCGGACTAGACTACGAGCAGTACTTC
CDR3 protein: CASSFPGLDYEQYF

J gene: TRBJ2-7
D gene: NA
V gene: TRBV5-1
clone size: NA
CDR3 DNA: TGCGCCAGCAGCCCAAACCCTCGAGAGCAGTACTTC
CDR3 protein: CASSPNPREQYF

J gene: TRBJ2-7
D gene: TRBD2
V gene: TRBV4-1
clone size: NA
CDR3 DNA: TGCGCCAGCAGCCAAGTGGCGGGAGACTACGAGCAGTACTTC
CDR3 protein: CASSQVAGDYEQYF

J gene: TRBJ2-2
D gene: TRBD1
V gene: TRBV29-1
clone size: NA
CDR3 DNA: TGCAGCGTCTTGGGGACAGGGGTCGGGGGGGAGCTGTTTTTT
CDR3 protein: CSVLGTGVGGELFF

J gene: TRBJ1-3
D gene: TRBD1
V gene: TRBV30
clone size: NA
CDR3 DNA: TGTGCCTGGGATGGGGGACAGGGTAGAAACACCATATATTTT
CDR3 protein: CAWDGGQGRNTIYF

J gene: TRBJ1-5
D gene: NA
V gene: TRBV5-1
clone size: NA
CDR3 DNA: TGCGCCAGCAGAAGGGACACCACTATCAATCAGCCCCAGCATTTT
CDR3 protein: CASRRDTTINQPQHF

J gene: TRBJ2-3
D gene: NA
V gene: TRBV9
clone size: NA
CDR3 DNA: TGTGCCAGCAGCGCCTCGGGTCCAGATACGCAGTATTTT
CDR3 protein: CASSASGPDTQYF

J gene: TRBJ2-2
D gene: TRBD1
V gene: TRBV25-1
clone size: NA
CDR3 DNA: TGTGCCAGCAGTGTGCGAGGGGGCGCGAACACCGGGGAGCTGTTTTTT
CDR3 protein: CASSVRGGANTGELFF

J gene: TRBJ2-7
D gene: NA
V gene: TRBV4-1
clone size: few
CDR3 DNA: TGCGCCAGCAGCCAAGTAGAGGGAGGCTACTACGAGCAGTACTTC
CDR3 protein: CASSQVEGGYYEQYF

J gene: TRBJ2-7
D gene: TRBD1
V gene: TRBV30
clone size: NA
CDR3 DNA: TGTGCCTGGAGAGGGGACAGGGATATTAGCGCTTACTACGAGCAGTACTTC
CDR3 protein: CAWRGDRDISAYYEQYF

J gene: TRBJ1-3
D gene: NA
V gene: TRBV29-1
clone size: large
CDR3 DNA: TGCAGCGTTGTCCCACTCTCTGGAAACACCATATATTTT
CDR3 protein: CSVVPLSGNTIYF

J gene: TRBJ2-5
D gene: NA
V gene: TRBV29-1
clone size: NA
CDR3 DNA: TGCAGCGTTCCCGACAGAAACCAAGAGACCCAGTACTTC
CDR3 protein: CSVPDRNQETQYF

J gene: TRBJ1-1
D gene: TRBD1
V gene: TRBV13
clone size: NA
CDR3 DNA: TGTGCCAGCAGCTTGCCCAACAGGGGGCGCACTGAAGCTTTCTTT
CDR3 protein: CASSLPNRGRTEAFF